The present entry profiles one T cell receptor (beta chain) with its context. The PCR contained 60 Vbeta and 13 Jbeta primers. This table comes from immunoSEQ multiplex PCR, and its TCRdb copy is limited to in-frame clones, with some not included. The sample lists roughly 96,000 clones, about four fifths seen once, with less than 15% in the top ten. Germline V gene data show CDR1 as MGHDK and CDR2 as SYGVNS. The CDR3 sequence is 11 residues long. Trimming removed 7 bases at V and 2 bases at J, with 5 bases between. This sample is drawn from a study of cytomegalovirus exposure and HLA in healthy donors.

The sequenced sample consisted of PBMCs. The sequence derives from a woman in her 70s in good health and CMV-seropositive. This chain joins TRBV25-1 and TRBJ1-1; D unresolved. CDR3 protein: CASTLNTEAFF. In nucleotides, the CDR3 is TGTGCCAGCACCCTCAACACTGAAGCTTTCTTT.